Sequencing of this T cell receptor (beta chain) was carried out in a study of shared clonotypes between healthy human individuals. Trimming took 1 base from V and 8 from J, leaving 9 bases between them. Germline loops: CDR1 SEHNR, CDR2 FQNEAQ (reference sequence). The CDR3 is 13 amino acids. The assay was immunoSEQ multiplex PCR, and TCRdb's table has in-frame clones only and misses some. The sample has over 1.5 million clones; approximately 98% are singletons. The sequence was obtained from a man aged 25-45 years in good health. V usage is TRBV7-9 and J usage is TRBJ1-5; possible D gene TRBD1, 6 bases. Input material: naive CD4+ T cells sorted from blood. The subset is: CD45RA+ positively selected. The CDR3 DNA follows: TGTGCCAGCAGCTTAGGGGGGCCGGAGCCCCAGCATTTT. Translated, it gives CASSLGGPEPQHF.